Described below is a single T cell receptor (beta chain) sequence and its context. The sample comes from a study of human T cells and chemical hapten exposure. Turning to the study itself: Alopecia areata, totalis or universalis was found in mostly female patients.

TCRdb analysed the RACE reads with MiXCR anew, one entry per CDR3 protein. The sample has under 100,000 distinct CDR3 sequences; about an eighth are singletons. The CDR3 has 13 residues. The germline V gene has CDR1 MGHRA and CDR2 YSYEKL. With 0 bases removed from V and 7 bases from J, the gap between germline ends came to 9 bases. Time point noted: patch test 2, 6 weeks after DPC sensitization. Indicated treatment: therapeutic diphenylcyclopropenone sensitization with weekly scalp DPC. Alopecia patients deemed DPC-suitable, aged 18 to 70, excluding pregnancy. The chain couples TRBV4-1 to TRBJ1-1, with D maybe TRBD1 (5 bases). The specimen was whole blood, collected in connection with sensitization to the hapten diphenylcyclopropenone (DPC). This sequence was found in a woman aged 35 to 49 with alopecia areata. Some clones in this sample may be carry-over from other donors' samples. CDR3 amino acids: CASSQEGLSEAFF. Here the CDR3 DNA reads TGCGCCAGCAGCCAAGAGGGGCTAAGTGAAGCTTTCTTT.